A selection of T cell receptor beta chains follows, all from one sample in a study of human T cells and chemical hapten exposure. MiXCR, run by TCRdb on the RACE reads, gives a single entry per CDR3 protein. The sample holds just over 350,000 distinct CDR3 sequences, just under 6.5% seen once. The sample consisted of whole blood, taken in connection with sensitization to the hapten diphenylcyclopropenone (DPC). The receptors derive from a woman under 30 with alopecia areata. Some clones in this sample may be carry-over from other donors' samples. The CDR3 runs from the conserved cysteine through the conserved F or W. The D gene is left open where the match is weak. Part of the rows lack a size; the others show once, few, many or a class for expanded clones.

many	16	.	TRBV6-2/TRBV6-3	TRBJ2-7	TGTGCCAGCAGCCTTCGCCCGAAGGGGTTCCCGCTCGAGCAGTACTTC	CASSLRPKGFPLEQYF
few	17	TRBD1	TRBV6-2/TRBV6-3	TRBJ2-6	TGTGCCAGCAGTGACGGGACAGGGGATCCCGGGGCCAACGTCCTGACTTTC	CASSDGTGDPGANVLTF
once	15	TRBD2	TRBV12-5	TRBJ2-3	TGTGCTAGTGGTTCGGGACTAGCGGGGGCAGATACGCAGTATTTT	CASGSGLAGADTQYF
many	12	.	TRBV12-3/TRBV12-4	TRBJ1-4	TGTGCCAGCAGTTTAGCAAATGAAAAACTGTTTTTT	CASSLANEKLFF
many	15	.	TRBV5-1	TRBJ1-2	TGCGCCAGCAGCTTGGCCGCCTCAGGGGACTATGGCTACACCTTC	CASSLAASGDYGYTF
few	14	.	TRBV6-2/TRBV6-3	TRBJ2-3	TGTGCCAGCATGAAGGCGGGGGCCACAGATACGCAGTATTTT	CASMKAGATDTQYF
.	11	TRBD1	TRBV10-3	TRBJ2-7	TGTGCCATCAGTGACGGACAGGTTGAGTACTTC	CAISDGQVEYF
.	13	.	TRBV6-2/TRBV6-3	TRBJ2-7	TGTGCCAGCAGTCGGACAGAGATAGACGAGCAGTACTTC	CASSRTEIDEQYF
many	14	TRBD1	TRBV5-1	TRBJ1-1	TGCGCCAGCAGTGAGGGACAGGGTAGTACTGAAGCTTTCTTT	CASSEGQGSTEAFF
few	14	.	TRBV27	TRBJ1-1	TGTGCCAGCAAAGTGGCGCCTTTGAACACTGAAGCTTTCTTT	CASKVAPLNTEAFF
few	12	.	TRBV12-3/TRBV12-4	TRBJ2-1	TGTGCCAGCAGCAATGCGGGAAATGAGCAGTTCTTC	CASSNAGNEQFF
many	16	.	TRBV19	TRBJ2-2	TGTGCCAGTAGTATTAGGAGCCTGGCGGGTACCGGGGAGCTGTTTTTT	CASSIRSLAGTGELFF
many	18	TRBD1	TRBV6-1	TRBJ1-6	TGTGCCAGCGGTCCCGGGACAGGGGCAGGGTCGTCTAATTCACCCCTCCACTTT	CASGPGTGAGSSNSPLHF
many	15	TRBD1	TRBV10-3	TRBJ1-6	TGTGCCATCAGTGAAGGAGGGGGCCAGAGTTCACCCCTCCACTTT	CAISEGGGQSSPLHF
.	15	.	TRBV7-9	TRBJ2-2	TGTGCCAGCAAAGAATTTGCGGCGAACACCGGGGAGCTGTTTTTT	CASKEFAANTGELFF
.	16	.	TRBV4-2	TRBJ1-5	TGTGCCAGCAGCCAAGATCAAGACTTGAGCAATCAGCCCCAGCATTTT	CASSQDQDLSNQPQHF
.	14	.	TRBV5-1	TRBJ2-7	TGCGCCAGCAGCTTGGGCGTGACATCCGGCGAGCAGTACTTC	CASSLGVTSGEQYF
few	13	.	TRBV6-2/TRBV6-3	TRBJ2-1	TGTGCCAGCAGTTACGCCCCTTACAATGAGCAGTTCTTC	CASSYAPYNEQFF
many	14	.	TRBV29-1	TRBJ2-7	TGCAGCGTTGCCGGACAAAGAAATAGATACGAGCAGTACTTC	CSVAGQRNRYEQYF
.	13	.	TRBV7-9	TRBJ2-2	TGTGCCGTCAGGGCGGTAAACACCGGGGAGCTGTTTTTT	CAVRAVNTGELFF
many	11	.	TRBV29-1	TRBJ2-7	TGCAGCGTCCAAAACCTGCAGGGGCAGTACTTC	CSVQNLQGQYF
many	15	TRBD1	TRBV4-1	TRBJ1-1	TGCGCCAGCAGCCAAGGACAGGGGGCTTACACTGAAGCTTTCTTT	CASSQGQGAYTEAFF